The 25 T cell receptor beta chains below all came from one sample that was sequenced in a study of blood T cell repertoires in COVID-19. Clones were sequenced by immunoSEQ multiplex PCR, and TCRdb holds only the in-frame ones, with some missing. The table shows tens of thousands of clones, with approximately 87% occurring only once. Sequencing input: peripheral blood. All receptors come from a human donor in a cohort sampled during active COVID-19.

The rearrangement links TRBV20-1 to TRBJ1-2; TRBD1 aligns across 10 bases. V lost 3 bases, J lost 4 bases, and 8 bases stayed unmatched. The CDR3 runs to 15 residues. Germline V gene sequence: CDR1 DFQATT, CDR2 SNEGSKA (reference sequence). This CDR3 reads CSASTGTGVGYGYTF. Here the CDR3 DNA reads TGCAGTGCTAGTACCGGGACAGGGGTCGGCTATGGCTACACCTTC.

This chain uses TRBV7-9 with TRBJ1-4; no clear D gene. The CDR3 spans 14 residues. Germline V gene sequence: CDR1 SEHNR, CDR2 FQNEAQ (reference sequence). V was pared by 2 bases and J by 7 bases, with 11 bases between. CDR3 coding DNA: TGTGCCAGCAGCTTACGAGGGCGCGGTGAAAAACTGTTTTTT. It codes for CASSLRGRGEKLFF.

This clone was detected only a few times. V gene TRBV15 combines with J gene TRBJ1-1, with 10 nucleotides matching TRBD1. The V segment lost 5 bases and the J segment 4 bases; nucleotides outside the gene matches: 7. The CDR3 length is 15 residues. The V gene's germline CDR1 is LNHNV and CDR2 YYDKDF (reference sequence). CDR3: CATSGGQGGSTEAFF. Here the CDR3 DNA reads TGTGCCACCAGCGGAGGACAGGGGGGAAGCACTGAAGCTTTCTTT.

This clone was found once. J is TRBJ1-1 and V is TRBV12-3 or TRBV12-4; a weak D match, TRBD1 (5 bases). The CDR3 loop spans 13 amino acids. Trimming pared 3 bases from V and 6 bases from J, leaving 11 bases between. CDR3 amino acids: CASSFRGSAEAFF. DNA of the CDR3: TGTGCCAGCAGTTTTAGGGGTAGTGCTGAAGCTTTCTTT.

V and J are TRBV7-8 and TRBJ2-2, with 7 bases identical to TRBD2. CDR1 is SGHVS and CDR2 is FQNEAQ in the germline V gene. The CDR3 totals 14 residues. The V segment lost 2 bases and the J segment 5 bases; nucleotides outside the gene matches: 2. The CDR3 sequence: CASSLNGGTGELFF. The DNA of the CDR3 is TGTGCCAGCAGCTTAAACGGGGGGACCGGGGAGCTGTTTTTT.

The gene calls are TRBV7-7 and TRBJ2-5; the match to TRBD2 covers 9 bases. The CDR3 is made up of 15 amino acids. The junction had 1 base not matched to a gene; V was cut back by 1 base and J by 1 base. CDR1 is SSHAT and CDR2 is FNYEAQ in the germline V gene (reference sequence). The CDR3, as DNA: TGTGCCAGCAGCTTAGGCGGGGGGGCCCAAGAGACCCAGTACTTC. Translation gives CASSLGGGAQETQYF.

This sequence joins TRBV6-6 and TRBJ2-5; TRBD2 matches at 12 bases. Per germline, CDR1 MNHNY and CDR2 SVGAGI (reference sequence). V was pared by 7 bases and J by 5 bases, with 8 bases of the junction left unmatched. The CDR3 consists of 15 residues. CDR3 in amino acids: CASTRTSGGRETQYF. The CDR3 coding sequence is TGTGCCAGCACTCGAACTAGCGGGGGGCGGGAGACCCAGTACTTC.

V and J are TRBV5-1 and TRBJ2-5, with TRBD1 matching 8 bases. V gave up 7 bases and J gave up 5 bases; unmatched junction bases: 10. The CDR3 extends over 14 amino acids. Germline lookup yields CDR1 SGHRS and CDR2 YFSETQ. The CDR3 sequence is CASRRQGNAETQYF. The CDR3 DNA reads as TGCGCCAGCCGACGACAGGGGAATGCGGAGACCCAGTACTTC.

The gene calls are TRBV14 and TRBJ2-1; perhaps TRBD2 as D (5 bases). Trimming took 4 bases from V and 4 from J, leaving 11 bases between them. Germline CDR1 SGHDN, CDR2 FVKESK. The length of the CDR3 is 14 residues. CDR3 amino acids: CASSRALGYNEQFF. The CDR3 nucleotides read TGTGCCAGCAGCCGAGCACTAGGTTACAATGAGCAGTTCTTC.

V usage is TRBV12-3 or TRBV12-4 and J usage is TRBJ2-7; 7 nucleotides agree with TRBD1. Losses at the gene ends were 4 bases for V and 4 bases for J; bases not matched to a gene: 4. The CDR3 is 13 amino acids. The CDR3 reads CASSSTGPYEQYF. The CDR3 DNA follows: TGTGCCAGCAGTTCGACAGGGCCGTACGAGCAGTACTTC.

This clone was found a few times. The J gene is TRBJ1-5, the V gene TRBV7-9, with D uncertain. V lost 4 bases, J lost 2 bases, and 9 bases lay in between. The germline CDR1 and CDR2 sequences are SEHNR and FQNEAQ (reference sequence). CDR3 length: 14 residues. The DNA for the CDR3 is TGTGCCAGCAGCTCAGGCGTCCGCAATCAGCCCCAGCATTTT. Protein sequence: CASSSGVRNQPQHF.

This chain joins TRBV28 and TRBJ1-2; 12 nucleotides align to TRBD1. The CDR3 extends over 16 amino acids. From germline, CDR1 is MDHEN and CDR2 SYDVKM. V lost 2 bases, J lost 7 bases, and 8 bases stayed unmatched. The CDR3: CASSLILAGQGAGYTF. CDR3 nucleotide sequence: TGTGCCAGCAGTTTAATTCTGGCGGGACAGGGGGCTGGCTACACCTTC.

The CDR3 loop reads CAISGGRGRETQYF. The CDR3 nucleotides read TGTGCCATCAGTGGAGGCAGGGGCAGGGAGACCCAGTACTTC. This chain joins TRBV10-3 and TRBJ2-5; D may be TRBD1 (6 bases). V lost 4 bases, J lost 5 bases, and 14 bases lay in between. The germline CDR1 and CDR2 sequences are ENHRY and SYGVKD. The CDR3 runs 14 residues.

This clone was observed a single time. V usage is TRBV6-5 and J usage is TRBJ2-5, with D tentatively TRBD1 (6 bases). CDR1 is MNHEY and CDR2 is SVGAGI in the germline V gene. CDR3 length: 13 amino acids. V was cut by 2 bases and J by 5 bases, with 9 bases left in between. CDR3 in amino acids: CASSYGQGETQYF. The CDR3 coding sequence is TGTGCCAGCAGTTACGGGCAGGGGGAGACCCAGTACTTC.

The V and J genes are TRBV5-1 and TRBJ2-7, with 10 nucleotides matching TRBD1. CDR3 length: 15 amino acids. The germline CDR1 and CDR2 sequences are SGHRS and YFSETQ. The V and J ends lost 3 bases and 2 bases, in that order; junction bases with no gene match: 5. CDR3 bases: TGCGCCAGCAGCTCGACCGGGACAGGGGCCTACGAGCAGTACTTC. Protein sequence: CASSSTGTGAYEQYF.

Remarks on this clone: The same CDR3 also results from other DNA sequences found in this sample. The chain employs TRBV9 and TRBJ2-5, with D tentatively TRBD1 (5 bases). The CDR3 consists of 14 residues. From germline, CDR1 is SGDLS and CDR2 YYNGEE. The V end lost 0 bases, the J end lost 5 bases, and 11 bases lay between the germline ends. This chain's CDR3 is CASSVAPGKETQYF. CDR3 coding DNA: TGTGCCAGCAGCGTAGCCCCAGGGAAGGAGACCCAGTACTTC.

This clone has just one count. The J gene is TRBJ1-2, the V gene TRBV6-5; 9 nucleotides match TRBD1. J was trimmed by 7 bases and V by 0 bases; bases with no gene match: 3. CDR3 length: 14 residues. Germline CDR1 is MNHEY and CDR2 is SVGAGI. The CDR3 sequence is CASSYSNRGPGYTF. The CDR3 nucleotides are TGTGCCAGCAGTTACTCTAACAGGGGGCCTGGCTACACCTTC.

The table lists this clone with a few counts. The genes are TRBV19 and TRBJ2-7, with TRBD2 identical over 8 bases. The CDR3 is 16 amino acids. Germline-derived CDR1 and CDR2 are LNHDA and SQIVND (reference sequence). J was trimmed by 1 base and V by 9 bases; bases with no gene match: 14. CDR3 sequence reads: CASQGGDAGGSYEQYF. In DNA, the CDR3 is TGTGCCAGCCAAGGCGGGGATGCGGGGGGTTCCTACGAGCAGTACTTC.

The rearrangement links TRBV29-1 to TRBJ1-2; D perhaps matches TRBD1 (6 bases). This CDR3 has 14 residues. Germline CDR1 reads SQVTM; CDR2 reads ANQGSEA. DNA of the CDR3: TGCAGTGCACCCCCGGGACACGATAACTATGGCTACACCTTC. As protein: CSAPPGHDNYGYTF. The full variable domain, with the rest looked up from reference TRBV29-1 and TRBJ1-2, is SAVISQKPSRDICQRGTSLTIQCQVDSQVTMMFWYRQQPGQSLTLIATANQGSEATYESGFVIDKFPISRPNLTFSTLTVSNMSPEDSSIYLCSAPPGHDNYGYTFGSGTRLTVV.

The CDR3, as DNA: TGTGCCAGCAGCTTATCGGGGGTTAGAGGTCAGCCCCAGCATTTT. Amino acids: CASSLSGVRGQPQHF. The chain couples TRBV7-9 to TRBJ1-5; weak D call: TRBD1 (5 bases). V was trimmed by 2 bases and J by 6 bases, leaving 14 bases between them. In germline, CDR1 is SEHNR, CDR2 FQNEAQ (reference sequence). The CDR3 is 15 amino acids.

This chain links TRBV9 with TRBJ1-1, with D unresolved. Germline V gene sequence: CDR1 SGDLS, CDR2 YYNGEE. This CDR3 has 13 residues. V dropped 1 base and J dropped 0 bases, with 4 bases sitting between them. The CDR3 DNA is TGTGCCAGCAGCGTACGGGTGAACACTGAAGCTTTCTTT. It is translated as CASSVRVNTEAFF.

The J gene is TRBJ1-1, the V gene TRBV12-3 or TRBV12-4; unclear D gene. The V and J ends lost 3 bases and 4 bases respectively, with 6 bases between them. This CDR3 comprises 12 residues. The CDR3 bases are TGTGCCAGCAGTTTTCCGGGCACTGAAGCTTTCTTT. It is translated as CASSFPGTEAFF.

The count of this clone is one. V gene TRBV7-2 combines with J gene TRBJ2-1; D unclear. The V gene's germline CDR1 is SGHTA and CDR2 FQGNSA. V was clipped by 1 base and J by 5 bases, with 12 bases between them. This CDR3 is 15 amino acids long. CDR3 residues: CASSLDRRPNNEQFF. CDR3 coding DNA: TGTGCCAGCAGCTTAGACCGGAGACCCAACAATGAGCAGTTCTTC.

The genes are TRBV30 and TRBJ1-5, with D perhaps matching TRBD1 (6 bases). The germline gives CDR1 GTSNPN, CDR2 SVGIG (reference sequence). This CDR3 spans 13 amino acids. V was pared by 2 bases and J by 3 bases, with 8 bases between. CDR3 protein: CAWSNRDNQPQHF. CDR3 nucleotide sequence: TGTGCCTGGAGTAACAGGGACAATCAGCCCCAGCATTTT.

In this sample, this clone turned up once. The chain carries TRBV5-1 and TRBJ2-7; 7 bases fit TRBD1. J gave up 5 bases and V 3 bases, and 5 bases lay outside the gene matches. This CDR3 region has 13 residues. Germline V lookup: CDR1 SGHRS, CDR2 YFSETQ. The CDR3 sequence is CASSSLTGNEQYF. The CDR3 DNA reads TGCGCCAGCAGCTCTCTGACAGGGAACGAGCAGTACTTC.